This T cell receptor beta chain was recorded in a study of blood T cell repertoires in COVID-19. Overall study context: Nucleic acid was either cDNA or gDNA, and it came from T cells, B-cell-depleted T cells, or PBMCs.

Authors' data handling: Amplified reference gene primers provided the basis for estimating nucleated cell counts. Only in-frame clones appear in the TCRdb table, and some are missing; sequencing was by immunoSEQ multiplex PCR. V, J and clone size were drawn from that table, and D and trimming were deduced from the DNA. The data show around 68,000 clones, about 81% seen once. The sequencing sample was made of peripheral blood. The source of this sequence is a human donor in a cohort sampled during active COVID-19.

The CDR3 coding sequence is TGTGCCAGCAGCCGTCTCAGACTTCGGGTTCAAGAGACCCAGTACTTC. It specifies CASSRLRLRVQETQYF. V is TRBV11-1 and J is TRBJ2-5, with D uncertain. V gave up 5 bases and J gave up 2 bases, with 18 bases separating them. The CDR3 runs to 16 residues. The germline V gene has CDR1 SGHAT and CDR2 FQDESV (reference sequence).